These T cell receptor beta chains were read from a single sample in a study of blood T cell repertoires in COVID-19. The data were produced by immunoSEQ multiplex PCR, yet TCRdb's version contains in-frame clones alone and is incomplete. The sample records approximately 85,000 clones, about 81% being singletons. The material sequenced was peripheral blood. The source is a human donor in a cohort sampled during active COVID-19. The CDR3 runs from the conserved cysteine through the conserved F or W. Fields, in order: D gene, clone size, V gene, J gene, CDR3 protein, CDR3 DNA. The D gene is left open where the match is weak. Not every row has a clone size; where given, it reads once, few, many or a size class.

D: TRBD1
size: -
V: TRBV7-2
J: TRBJ1-6
CDR3: CASSFNRGGPLHF
DNA: TGTGCCAGCAGCTTTAACAGGGGGGGTCCCCTCCACTTT

D: TRBD1
size: -
V: TRBV14
J: TRBJ2-5
CDR3: CASSQVRWTGTGQETQYF
DNA: TGTGCCAGCAGCCAAGTGAGGTGGACCGGGACAGGGCAAGAGACCCAGTACTTC

D: -
size: -
V: TRBV19
J: TRBJ1-2
CDR3: CASSIGLAGSGYTF
DNA: TGTGCCAGTAGTATCGGGCTTGCGGGGAGTGGCTACACCTTC

D: TRBD1
size: few
V: TRBV6-5
J: TRBJ1-6
CDR3: CASSYAGQAYNSPLHF
DNA: TGTGCCAGCAGTTACGCGGGACAGGCCTATAATTCACCCCTCCACTTT

D: -
size: -
V: TRBV9
J: TRBJ1-4
CDR3: CASSVEGRGEEKLFF
DNA: TGTGCCAGCAGCGTAGAAGGCAGAGGAGAAGAAAAACTGTTTTTT

D: -
size: -
V: TRBV7-2
J: TRBJ2-1
CDR3: CASSGANRDYNEQFF
DNA: TGTGCCAGCAGCGGTGCGAACAGGGACTACAATGAGCAGTTCTTC

D: TRBD1
size: few
V: TRBV5-4
J: TRBJ1-6
CDR3: CASSFFDRDNSPLHF
DNA: TGTGCCAGCAGCTTCTTCGACAGGGATAATTCACCCCTCCACTTT

D: TRBD1
size: once
V: TRBV5-1
J: TRBJ2-7
CDR3: CASSLGTGISYEQYF
DNA: TGCGCCAGCAGCTTGGGGACAGGGATATCCTACGAGCAGTACTTC

D: -
size: -
V: TRBV2
J: TRBJ2-2
CDR3: CASSNQGNAGELFF
DNA: TGTGCCAGCAGCAACCAGGGAAACGCCGGGGAGCTGTTTTTT

D: -
size: few
V: TRBV7-2
J: TRBJ1-5
CDR3: CASSSARGGVAQPQHF
DNA: TGTGCCAGCAGTTCGGCGAGAGGGGGGGTGGCTCAGCCCCAGCATTTT

D: -
size: -
V: TRBV5-8
J: TRBJ1-2
CDR3: CASSGGHAYANYGYTF
DNA: TGTGCCAGCAGCGGGGGACACGCTTACGCTAACTATGGCTACACCTTC

D: TRBD1
size: -
V: TRBV5-4
J: TRBJ1-6
CDR3: CATRTGGVSSYNSPLHF
DNA: TGTGCCACCCGGACAGGTGGGGTTAGCTCCTATAATTCACCCCTCCACTTT

D: TRBD2
size: once
V: TRBV27
J: TRBJ2-1
CDR3: CASSPPGLADTNNEQFF
DNA: TGTGCCAGCAGTCCCCCGGGACTAGCCGATACAAACAATGAGCAGTTCTTC

D: TRBD1
size: -
V: TRBV5-1
J: TRBJ1-4
CDR3: CASSLGDSSRGNEKLFF
DNA: TGCGCCAGCAGCTTGGGGGACAGTAGCAGAGGTAATGAAAAACTGTTTTTT

D: TRBD2
size: once
V: TRBV2
J: TRBJ2-2
CDR3: CASRRGAGTGELFF
DNA: TGTGCCAGCAGGCGGGGGGCGGGCACCGGGGAGCTGTTTTTT

D: -
size: -
V: TRBV5-1
J: TRBJ2-3
CDR3: CASSLGRVPDTQYF
DNA: TGCGCCAGCAGCTTGGGGAGGGTTCCAGATACGCAGTATTTT

D: -
size: -
V: TRBV3-1/TRBV3-2
J: TRBJ1-6
CDR3: CASSQVQGSSPLHF
DNA: TGTGCCAGCAGCCAAGTGCAGGGGAGTTCACCCCTCCACTTT

D: TRBD2
size: -
V: TRBV4-3
J: TRBJ2-3
CDR3: CASSRISGGATDTQYF
DNA: TGCGCCAGCAGCCGGATCAGCGGGGGGGCGACAGATACGCAGTATTTT

D: -
size: -
V: TRBV18
J: TRBJ1-5
CDR3: CASSPSSVMGNQPQHF
DNA: TGTGCCAGCTCACCAAGCAGCGTTATGGGCAATCAGCCCCAGCATTTT

D: -
size: few
V: TRBV19
J: TRBJ2-1
CDR3: CASSIEDTSSYNEQFF
DNA: TGTGCCAGTAGTATAGAAGACACGAGCTCCTACAATGAGCAGTTCTTC

D: TRBD1
size: -
V: TRBV11-2
J: TRBJ2-2
CDR3: CASSSQRRDRGTGELFF
DNA: TGTGCCAGCAGCTCACAGCGCCGGGACAGGGGCACCGGGGAGCTGTTTTTT

D: -
size: -
V: TRBV5-1
J: TRBJ1-3
CDR3: CASQTGQPGNTIYF
DNA: TGCGCCAGTCAAACTGGACAGCCGGGAAACACCATATATTTT

D: -
size: -
V: TRBV18
J: TRBJ2-5
CDR3: CASSLTQAQETQYF
DNA: TGTGCCAGCTCACTTACGCAGGCGCAAGAGACCCAGTACTTC

D: TRBD1
size: -
V: TRBV6-6
J: TRBJ1-6
CDR3: CASSWGQNNSPLHF
DNA: TGTGCCAGCAGCTGGGGACAGAATAATTCACCCCTCCACTTT

D: TRBD1
size: -
V: TRBV3-1/TRBV3-2
J: TRBJ2-7
CDR3: CASSQGSGGWYEQYF
DNA: TGTGCCAGCAGCCAAGGATCAGGGGGCTGGTACGAGCAGTACTTC

D: TRBD1
size: few
V: TRBV25-1
J: TRBJ1-1
CDR3: CASSLRTGMNTEAFF
DNA: TGTGCCAGCAGTCTGCGGACAGGCATGAACACTGAAGCTTTCTTT

D: -
size: -
V: TRBV5-1
J: TRBJ2-1
CDR3: CASREVGVNEQFF
DNA: TGCGCCAGCAGGGAGGTGGGAGTTAATGAGCAGTTCTTC

D: -
size: once
V: TRBV14
J: TRBJ2-7
CDR3: CASSLYRDEQYF
DNA: TGTGCCAGCAGCCTTTACAGAGACGAGCAGTACTTC

D: TRBD2
size: -
V: TRBV6-2/TRBV6-3
J: TRBJ2-7
CDR3: CASSSSGGRYEQYF
DNA: TGTGCCAGCAGCTCTAGCGGGGGCCGCTACGAGCAGTACTTC

D: -
size: -
V: TRBV9
J: TRBJ1-1
CDR3: CASSVEGDNTEAFF
DNA: TGTGCCAGCAGCGTAGAAGGGGATAACACTGAAGCTTTCTTT

D: -
size: -
V: TRBV12-3/TRBV12-4
J: TRBJ2-4
CDR3: CASSFSVIQYF
DNA: TGTGCCAGCAGTTTCTCGGTCATTCAGTACTTC

D: -
size: -
V: TRBV12-1
J: TRBJ1-5
CDR3: CASSSPPGQGVQPQHF
DNA: TGTGCCAGCAGCTCCCCTCCGGGACAGGGAGTGCAGCCCCAGCATTTT

D: -
size: -
V: TRBV11-2
J: TRBJ2-3
CDR3: CASSVRRTGTDTQYF
DNA: TGTGCCAGCAGCGTTCGTCGGACTGGCACAGATACGCAGTATTTT

D: -
size: -
V: TRBV14
J: TRBJ1-4
CDR3: CASSHRTPTNEKLFF
DNA: TGTGCCAGCAGCCATAGGACACCAACTAATGAAAAACTGTTTTTT

D: TRBD2
size: -
V: TRBV14
J: TRBJ2-7
CDR3: CASSQRTSGGYEQYF
DNA: TGTGCCAGCAGCCAACGGACTAGCGGGGGCTACGAGCAGTACTTC

D: TRBD1
size: -
V: TRBV3-1/TRBV3-2
J: TRBJ1-5
CDR3: CASSRQTGGSYGPQHF
DNA: TGTGCCAGCAGCCGACAGACAGGGGGAAGTTACGGGCCCCAGCATTTT

D: TRBD1
size: -
V: TRBV2
J: TRBJ2-2
CDR3: CATSLETGGSGGELFF
DNA: TGTGCCACCTCACTGGAGACAGGGGGTTCTGGCGGGGAGCTGTTTTTT